These 7 T cell receptor beta chains originate from one sample sequenced in a study of monozygotic twins with inflammatory bowel disease. Using the 5' RACE reads, TCRdb records one entry per CDR3 protein without DNA. The specimen's table records 350,000 to 550,000 distinct CDR3 sequences. Sequenced: blood. The receptors come from a human donor with ulcerative colitis or Crohn's disease, or a healthy co-twin of an affected twin (not recorded which).

The chain's CDR3 is CASSLVATEQFF. The chain joins TRBV5-1 to TRBJ2-1. The CDR3 is 12 amino acids. The germline CDR1 and CDR2 sequences are SGHRS and YFSETQ.

The gene calls are TRBV4-1 and TRBJ2-5; with no DNA, the TCRdb D assignment of TRBD2 cannot be verified. This CDR3 comprises 14 residues. Germline V gene data show CDR1 as MGHRA and CDR2 as YSYEKL. The CDR3 sequence is CASSLSGEQETQYF.

The V gene is TRBV5-1, the J gene TRBJ2-1; with no DNA, the TCRdb D assignment of TRBD1 cannot be verified. This CDR3 spans 17 amino acids. The germline V gene has CDR1 SGHRS and CDR2 YFSETQ. The chain's CDR3 is CASSLEPGASSYNEQFF.

The V call is TRBV7-2, the J call TRBJ2-4. The germline V gene has CDR1 SGHTA and CDR2 FQGNSA. This CDR3 has 15 residues. The chain's CDR3 is CASSPLDGTKNIQYF.

This sequence joins TRBV12-3 or TRBV12-4 and TRBJ1-4. CDR3 length: 16 amino acids. The CDR3 sequence: CASSSDGYATNEKLFF.

This chain links TRBV5-1 with TRBJ2-2; TCRdb selects TRBD1, and the lack of DNA leaves this call unchecked. The germline V gene has CDR1 SGHRS and CDR2 YFSETQ. The CDR3 is 15 residues long. The CDR3 sequence is CASNRQGLNTGELFF.

The V gene is TRBV4-1, the J gene TRBJ1-5; the D call of TRBD1 rests on TCRdb alone, since no DNA is present to check it. Germline V gives CDR1 MGHRA, CDR2 YSYEKL. CDR3 length equals 16 residues. CDR3 sequence reads: CASSQDGGIGNQPQHF.